The 6 T cell receptor beta chains reported below all come from one sample, sequenced in a study of T cells in Graves' hyperthyroidism and ophthalmopathy. RNA transcripts gave rise to amplified TCR beta CDR3 regions. TCR CDR3 regions were first amplified by RT-PCR with HTBI primers. TCRdb processed the multiplex PCR reads anew with MiXCR; each CDR3 protein has one entry. The data show hundreds of thousands of distinct CDR3 sequences, approximately 14% seen once. The sample comprised blood. The source is a middle-aged woman with Graves' hyperthyroidism.

Only a few counts were recorded for this clonotype. This sequence joins TRBV5-1 and TRBJ2-3, with TRBD1 as a possible D gene (5 bases). This CDR3 comprises 16 residues. Germline V gives CDR1 SGHRS, CDR2 YFSETQ. Trimming left V 4 bases short and J 2 bases short, with 17 bases between. In DNA, the CDR3 is TGCGCCAGCAGCCACCAGGGCGGCGGATCCACAGATACGCAGTATTTT. Translating it yields CASSHQGGGSTDTQYF. The variable domain in full, completed from reference TRBV5-1 and TRBJ2-3, reads KAGVTQTPRYLIKTRGQQVTLSCSPISGHRSVSWYQQTPGQGLQFLFEYFSETQRNKGNFPGRFSGRQFSNSRSEMNVSTLELGDSALYLCASSHQGGGSTDTQYFGPGTRLTVL.

This clonotype showed up many times. The chain combines TRBV28 with TRBJ1-4; D remains unclear. V lost 3 bases and J lost 2, with 13 bases in between. From germline, CDR1 is MDHEN and CDR2 SYDVKM. The CDR3 is 16 residues long. The CDR3 reads CASSFYSGSTNEKLFF. In DNA, the CDR3 is TGTGCCAGCAGTTTCTACTCGGGCTCGACTAATGAAAAACTGTTTTTT.

The chain recombines TRBV20-1 with TRBJ2-3; D is uncertain. Germline V lookup: CDR1 DFQATT, CDR2 SNEGSKA (reference sequence). Trimming stripped 6 bases from V and 4 bases from J, with 20 bases between. The CDR3 length is 15 residues. As DNA, the CDR3 is TGCAGTGCAAACGGGCCCTGGAATCGGGCAGATACGCAGTATTTT. Protein sequence: CSANGPWNRADTQYF.

This clonotype was recorded a few times. The V gene is TRBV5-4, the J gene TRBJ2-4; D might be TRBD2 (6 bases). The germline V gene encodes CDR1 SGHNT and CDR2 YYREEE (reference sequence). Trimming took 0 bases from V and 2 from J, leaving 12 bases between them. The CDR3 is 16 residues long. CDR3 sequence reads: CASSLGRERTKNIQYF. CDR3 nucleotides: TGTGCCAGCAGCTTGGGCCGGGAGCGGACCAAAAACATTCAGTACTTC.

This rearrangement joins TRBV5-4 to TRBJ1-2; 8 bases align to TRBD1. V shed 4 bases and J 8 bases; nucleotides not matched to a gene: 7. The germline V gene has CDR1 SGHNT and CDR2 YYREEE (reference sequence). This CDR3 contains 13 residues. CDR3 nucleotides: TGTGCCAGCAGCGACCCGGGACAGGAGGGCTACACCTTC. Protein: CASSDPGQEGYTF.

The chain joins TRBV24-1 to TRBJ1-2, with 7 positions matching TRBD1. Losses at the gene ends were 10 bases for V and 5 bases for J; bases not matched to a gene: 6. The germline CDR1 and CDR2 sequences are KGHDR and SFDVKD. CDR3 length equals 12 residues. CDR3 loop: CATADRAYGYTF. CDR3 coding DNA: TGTGCCACTGCCGACAGGGCTTATGGCTACACCTTC.